This T cell receptor beta chain was obtained from a study of CD8+ T cells in alopecia areata. The treatment is: oral pan-JAK inhibitor, 5-10 mg twice daily. Those with alopecia areata gave lesional scalp punch biopsies and peripheral blood. The CDR3 contains 14 residues. Germline CDR1 SQVTM, CDR2 ANQGSEA. The ends lost 7 bases at V and 7 bases at J; junction bases unmatched: 10. Investigators isolated RNA and reverse transcribed it into cDNA to act as the sequencing template. The table came from immunoSEQ multiplex PCR; TCRdb's copy has only in-frame clones and leaves some out. Of some 200,000 clones listed, roughly 64% are singletons.

Sequencing used CD4+ T cells sorted from blood, obtained at week 24, from a patient treated with tofacitinib. The receptor comes from a human donor with alopecia areata. The V call is TRBV29-1, the J call TRBJ1-4, with 9 bases aligning to TRBD1. The CDR3 protein is CSGSPGTGSEKLFF. The CDR3 nucleotides read TGCAGCGGATCCCCCGGGACAGGGAGTGAAAAACTGTTTTTT.